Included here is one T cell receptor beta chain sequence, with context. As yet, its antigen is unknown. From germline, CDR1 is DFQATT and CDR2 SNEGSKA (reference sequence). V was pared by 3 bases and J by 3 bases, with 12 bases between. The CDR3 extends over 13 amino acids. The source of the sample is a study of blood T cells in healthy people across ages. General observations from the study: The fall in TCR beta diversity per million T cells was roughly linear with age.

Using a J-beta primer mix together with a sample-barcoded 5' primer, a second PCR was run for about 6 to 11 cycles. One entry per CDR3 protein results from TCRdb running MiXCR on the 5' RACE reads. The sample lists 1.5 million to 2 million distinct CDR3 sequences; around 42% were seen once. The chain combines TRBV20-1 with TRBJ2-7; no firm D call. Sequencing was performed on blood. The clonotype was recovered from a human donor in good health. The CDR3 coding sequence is TGCAGTGCTAGTGGAGAGATTGGCTACGAGCAGTACTTC. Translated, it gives CSASGEIGYEQYF.